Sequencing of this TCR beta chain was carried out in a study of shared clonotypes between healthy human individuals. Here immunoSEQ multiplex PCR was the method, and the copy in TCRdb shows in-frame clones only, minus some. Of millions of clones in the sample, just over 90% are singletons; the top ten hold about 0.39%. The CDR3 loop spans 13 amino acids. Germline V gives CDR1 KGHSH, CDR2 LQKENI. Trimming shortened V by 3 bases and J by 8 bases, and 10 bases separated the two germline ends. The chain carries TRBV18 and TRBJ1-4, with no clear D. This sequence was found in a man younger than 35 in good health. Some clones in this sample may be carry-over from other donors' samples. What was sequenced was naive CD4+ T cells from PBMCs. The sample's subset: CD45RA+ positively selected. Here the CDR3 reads CASSPWVGEKLFF. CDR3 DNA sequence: TGTGCCAGCTCACCTTGGGTTGGGGAAAAACTGTTTTTT.